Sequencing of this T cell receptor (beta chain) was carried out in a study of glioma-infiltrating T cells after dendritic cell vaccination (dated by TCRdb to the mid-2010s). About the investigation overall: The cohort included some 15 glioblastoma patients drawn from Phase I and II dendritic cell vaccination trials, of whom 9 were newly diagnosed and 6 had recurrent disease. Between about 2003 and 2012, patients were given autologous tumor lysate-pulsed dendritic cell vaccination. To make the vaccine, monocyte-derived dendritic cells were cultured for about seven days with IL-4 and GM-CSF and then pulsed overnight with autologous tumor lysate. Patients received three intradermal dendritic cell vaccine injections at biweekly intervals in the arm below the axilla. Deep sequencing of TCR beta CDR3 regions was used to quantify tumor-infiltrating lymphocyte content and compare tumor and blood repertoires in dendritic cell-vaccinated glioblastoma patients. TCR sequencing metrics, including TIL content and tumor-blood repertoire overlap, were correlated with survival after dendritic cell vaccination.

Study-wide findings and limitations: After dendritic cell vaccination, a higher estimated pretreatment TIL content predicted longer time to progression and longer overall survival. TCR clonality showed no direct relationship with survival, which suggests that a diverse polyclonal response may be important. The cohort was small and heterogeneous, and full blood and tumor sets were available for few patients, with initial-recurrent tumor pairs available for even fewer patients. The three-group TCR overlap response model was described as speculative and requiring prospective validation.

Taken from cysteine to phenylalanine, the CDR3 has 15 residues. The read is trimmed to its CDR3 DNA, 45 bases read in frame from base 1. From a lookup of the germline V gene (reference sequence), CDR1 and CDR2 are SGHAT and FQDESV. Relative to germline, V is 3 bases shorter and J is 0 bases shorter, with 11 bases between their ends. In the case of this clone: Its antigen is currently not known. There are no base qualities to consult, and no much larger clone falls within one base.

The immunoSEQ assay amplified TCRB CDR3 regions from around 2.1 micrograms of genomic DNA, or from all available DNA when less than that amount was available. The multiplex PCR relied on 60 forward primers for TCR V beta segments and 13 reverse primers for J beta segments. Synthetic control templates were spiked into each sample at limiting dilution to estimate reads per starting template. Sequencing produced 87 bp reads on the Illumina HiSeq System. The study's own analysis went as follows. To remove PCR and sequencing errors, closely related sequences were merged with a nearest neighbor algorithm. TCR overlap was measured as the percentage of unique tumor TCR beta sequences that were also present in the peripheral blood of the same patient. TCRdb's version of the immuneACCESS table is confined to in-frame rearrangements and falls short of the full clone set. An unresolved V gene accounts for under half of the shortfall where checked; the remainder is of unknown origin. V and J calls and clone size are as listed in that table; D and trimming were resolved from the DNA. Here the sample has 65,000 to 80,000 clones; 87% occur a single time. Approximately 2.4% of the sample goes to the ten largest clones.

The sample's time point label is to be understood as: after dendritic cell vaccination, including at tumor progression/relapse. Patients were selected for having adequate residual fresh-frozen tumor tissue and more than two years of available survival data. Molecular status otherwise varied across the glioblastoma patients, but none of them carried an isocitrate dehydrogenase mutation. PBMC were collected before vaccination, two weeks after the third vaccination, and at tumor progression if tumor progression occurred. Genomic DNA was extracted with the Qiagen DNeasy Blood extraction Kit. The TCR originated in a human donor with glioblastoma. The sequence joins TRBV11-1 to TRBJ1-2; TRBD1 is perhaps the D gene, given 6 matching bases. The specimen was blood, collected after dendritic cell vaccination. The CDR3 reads CASSFLTGANYGYTF. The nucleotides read TGTGCCAGCAGCTTTTTGACAGGCGCTAACTATGGCTACACCTTC. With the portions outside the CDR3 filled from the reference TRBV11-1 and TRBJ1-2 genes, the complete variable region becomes EAEVAQSPRYKITEKSQAVAFWCDPISGHATLYWYRQILGQGPELLVQFQDESVVDDSQLPKDRFSAERLKGVDSTLKIQPAELGDSAMYLCASSFLTGANYGYTFGSGTRLTVV.